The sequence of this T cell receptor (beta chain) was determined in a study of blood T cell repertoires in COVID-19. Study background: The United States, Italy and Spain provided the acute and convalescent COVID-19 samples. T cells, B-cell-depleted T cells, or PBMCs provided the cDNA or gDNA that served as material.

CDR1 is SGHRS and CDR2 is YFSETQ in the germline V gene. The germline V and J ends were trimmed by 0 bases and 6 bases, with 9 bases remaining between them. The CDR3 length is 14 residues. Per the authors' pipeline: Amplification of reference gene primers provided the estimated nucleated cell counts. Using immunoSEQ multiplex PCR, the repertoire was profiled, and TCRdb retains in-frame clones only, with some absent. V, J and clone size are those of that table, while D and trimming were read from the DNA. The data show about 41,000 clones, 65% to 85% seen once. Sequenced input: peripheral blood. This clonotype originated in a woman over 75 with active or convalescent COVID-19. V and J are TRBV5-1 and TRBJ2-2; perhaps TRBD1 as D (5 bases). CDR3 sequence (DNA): TGCGCCAGCAGCTTGGCTGGGGCCGCCGGGGAGCTGTTTTTT. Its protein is CASSLAGAAGELFF.